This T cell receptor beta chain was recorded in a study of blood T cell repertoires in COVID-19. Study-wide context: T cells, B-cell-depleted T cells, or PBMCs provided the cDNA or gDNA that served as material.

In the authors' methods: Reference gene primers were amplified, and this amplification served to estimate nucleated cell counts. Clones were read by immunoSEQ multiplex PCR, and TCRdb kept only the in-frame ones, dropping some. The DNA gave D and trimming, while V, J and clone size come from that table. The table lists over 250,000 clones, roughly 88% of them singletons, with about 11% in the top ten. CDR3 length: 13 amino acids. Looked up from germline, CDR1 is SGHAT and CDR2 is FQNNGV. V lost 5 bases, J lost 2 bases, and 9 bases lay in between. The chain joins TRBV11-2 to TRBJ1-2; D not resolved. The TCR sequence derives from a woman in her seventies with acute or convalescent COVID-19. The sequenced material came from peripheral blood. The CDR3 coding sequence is TGTGCCAGCAGCCGTAACGGGAACTATGGCTACACCTTC. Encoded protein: CASSRNGNYGYTF.